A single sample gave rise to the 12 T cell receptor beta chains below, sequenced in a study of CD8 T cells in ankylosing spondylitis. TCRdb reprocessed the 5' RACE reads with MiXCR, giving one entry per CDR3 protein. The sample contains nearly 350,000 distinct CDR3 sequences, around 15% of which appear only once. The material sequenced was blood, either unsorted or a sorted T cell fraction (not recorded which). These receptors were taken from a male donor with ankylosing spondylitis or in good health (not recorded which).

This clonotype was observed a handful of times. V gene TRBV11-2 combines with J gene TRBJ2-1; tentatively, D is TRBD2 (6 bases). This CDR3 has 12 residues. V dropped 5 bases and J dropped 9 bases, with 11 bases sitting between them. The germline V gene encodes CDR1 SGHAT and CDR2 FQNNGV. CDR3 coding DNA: TGTGCCAGCAGCCCAGGACTAATTGAGCAGTTCTTC. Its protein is CASSPGLIEQFF.

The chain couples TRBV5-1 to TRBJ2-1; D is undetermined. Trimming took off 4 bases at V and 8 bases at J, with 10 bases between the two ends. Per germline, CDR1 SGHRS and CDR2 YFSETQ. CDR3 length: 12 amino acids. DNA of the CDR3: TGCGCCAGCAGCCCCCCCGGCGATGAGCAGTTCTTC. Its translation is CASSPPGDEQFF.

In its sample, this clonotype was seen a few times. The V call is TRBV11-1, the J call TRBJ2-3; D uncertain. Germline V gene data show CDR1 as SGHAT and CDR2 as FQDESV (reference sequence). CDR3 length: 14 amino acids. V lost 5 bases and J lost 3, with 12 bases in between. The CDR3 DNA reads TGTGCCAGCAGCCCGTTTACCCTGACAGATACGCAGTATTTT. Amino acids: CASSPFTLTDTQYF. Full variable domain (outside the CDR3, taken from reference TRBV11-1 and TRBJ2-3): EAEVAQSPRYKITEKSQAVAFWCDPISGHATLYWYRQILGQGPELLVQFQDESVVDDSQLPKDRFSAERLKGVDSTLKIQPAELGDSAMYLCASSPFTLTDTQYFGPGTRLTVL.

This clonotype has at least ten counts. This CDR3 is CASSLMTGVNYGYTF. The CDR3 DNA sequence: TGCGCCAGCAGCTTAATGACAGGAGTCAACTATGGCTACACCTTC. The chain employs TRBV5-1 and TRBJ1-2; D might be TRBD1 (6 bases). The ends were cut back, 2 bases at V and 2 bases at J, with 13 bases in the middle. The CDR3 is made up of 15 amino acids. The V gene's germline CDR1 is SGHRS and CDR2 YFSETQ. Full variable domain (missing parts from reference TRBV5-1 and TRBJ1-2): KAGVTQTPRYLIKTRGQQVTLSCSPISGHRSVSWYQQTPGQGLQFLFEYFSETQRNKGNFPGRFSGRQFSNSRSEMNVSTLELGDSALYLCASSLMTGVNYGYTFGSGTRLTVV.

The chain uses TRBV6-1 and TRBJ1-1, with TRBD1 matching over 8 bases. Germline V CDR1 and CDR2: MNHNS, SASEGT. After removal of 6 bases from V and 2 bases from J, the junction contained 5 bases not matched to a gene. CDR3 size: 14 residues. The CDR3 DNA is TGTGCCAGCAGGGAGGACAGGGCTAACACTGAAGCTTTCTTT. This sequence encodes CASREDRANTEAFF.

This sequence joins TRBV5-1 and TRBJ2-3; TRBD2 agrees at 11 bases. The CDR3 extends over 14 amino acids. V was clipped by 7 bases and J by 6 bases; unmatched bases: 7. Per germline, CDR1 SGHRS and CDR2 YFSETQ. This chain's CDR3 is CASALAGAGDTQYF. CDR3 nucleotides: TGCGCCAGCGCACTAGCGGGGGCGGGGGATACGCAGTATTTT. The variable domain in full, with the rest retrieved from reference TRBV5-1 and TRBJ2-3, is KAGVTQTPRYLIKTRGQQVTLSCSPISGHRSVSWYQQTPGQGLQFLFEYFSETQRNKGNFPGRFSGRQFSNSRSEMNVSTLELGDSALYLCASALAGAGDTQYFGPGTRLTVL.

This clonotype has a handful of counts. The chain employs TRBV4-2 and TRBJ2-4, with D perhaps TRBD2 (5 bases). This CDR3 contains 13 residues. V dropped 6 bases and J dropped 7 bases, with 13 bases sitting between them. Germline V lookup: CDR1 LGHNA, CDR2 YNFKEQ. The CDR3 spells CASRGGRRNIQYF. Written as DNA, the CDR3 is TGTGCCAGCAGGGGTGGGAGAAGGAACATTCAGTACTTC.

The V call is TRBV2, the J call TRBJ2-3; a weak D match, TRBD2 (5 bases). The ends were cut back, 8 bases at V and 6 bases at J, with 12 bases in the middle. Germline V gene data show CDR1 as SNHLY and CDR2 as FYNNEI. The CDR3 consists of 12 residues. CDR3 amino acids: CASLGPGDTQYF. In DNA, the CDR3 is TGTGCCAGCCTCGGGCCGGGGGATACGCAGTATTTT.

CDR3 sequence: CSARFGSSYNEQFF. CDR3 bases: TGCAGTGCTAGATTCGGGAGCTCCTACAATGAGCAGTTCTTC. The chain recombines TRBV20-1 with TRBJ2-1; D is possibly TRBD2 (6 bases). The germline CDR1 and CDR2 sequences are DFQATT and SNEGSKA (reference sequence). This CDR3 has 14 amino acids. Between the trimmed V and J ends, which lost 2 bases and 0 bases, there was a span of 8 bases.

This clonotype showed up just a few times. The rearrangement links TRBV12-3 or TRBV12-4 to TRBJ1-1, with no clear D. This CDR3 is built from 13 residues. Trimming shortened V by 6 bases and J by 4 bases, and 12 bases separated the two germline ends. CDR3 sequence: CASRILGSTEAFF. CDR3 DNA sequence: TGTGCCAGCAGGATCCTGGGGAGCACTGAAGCTTTCTTT.

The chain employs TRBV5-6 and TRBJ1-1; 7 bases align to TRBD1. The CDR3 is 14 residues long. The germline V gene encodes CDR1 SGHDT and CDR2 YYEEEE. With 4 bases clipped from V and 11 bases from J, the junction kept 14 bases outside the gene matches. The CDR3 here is CASSLGTEGLKAFF. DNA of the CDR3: TGTGCCAGCAGCCTCGGGACAGAGGGGTTGAAGGCTTTCTTT.

The CDR3 bases are TGTGCCATCAGTCTAGCGGGGAGCACAGATACGCAGTATTTT. Protein product: CAISLAGSTDTQYF. This sequence joins TRBV10-3 and TRBJ2-3, with 9 bases fitting TRBD2. V shed 5 bases and J 0 bases; nucleotides not matched to a gene: 0. Germline CDR1 and CDR2: ENHRY and SYGVKD. The CDR3 loop spans 14 amino acids.